This T cell receptor beta chain was profiled in a study of cytomegalovirus exposure and HLA in healthy donors. Findings of the study overall: The authors listed roughly 150 TCR beta chains as cytomegalovirus-associated.

To note about this clone: Its antigen is unidentified.

V was pared by 8 bases and J by 6 bases, with 11 bases between. The CDR3 spans 12 residues. Germline lookup yields CDR1 LNHDA and CDR2 SQIVND (reference sequence). Primers for the PCR totalled 60 Vbeta and 13 Jbeta. Method: immunoSEQ multiplex PCR; TCRdb's copy keeps in-frame clones and lacks some. The sample lists 99,000 or so clones, approximately 86% seen once, with roughly 6.1% in the top ten. These donors, healthy bone marrow donors, were studied. This sequence joins TRBV19 and TRBJ1-5; tentative D call: TRBD1 (6 bases). What was sequenced was PBMCs. The TCR comes from a man aged 18 to 29 in good health and CMV-seronegative. The CDR3 is CASGQFIQPQHF. The CDR3 coding sequence is TGTGCCAGTGGACAGTTTATTCAGCCCCAGCATTTT.